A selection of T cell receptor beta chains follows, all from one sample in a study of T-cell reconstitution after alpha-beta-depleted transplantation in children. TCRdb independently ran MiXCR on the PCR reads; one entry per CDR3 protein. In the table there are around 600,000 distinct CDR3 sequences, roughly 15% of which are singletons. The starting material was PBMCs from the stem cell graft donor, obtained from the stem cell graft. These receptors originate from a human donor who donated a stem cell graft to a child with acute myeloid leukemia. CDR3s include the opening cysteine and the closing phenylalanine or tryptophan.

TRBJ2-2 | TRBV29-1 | CSVEEAGSAGELFF
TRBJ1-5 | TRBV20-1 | CSARLGVMGGGAKPQHF
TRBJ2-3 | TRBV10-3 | CATRLAGNPDTQYF
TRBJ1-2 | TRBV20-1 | CSAYRLRTGRYGYTF
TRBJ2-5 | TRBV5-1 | CASLRNGQFGETQYF
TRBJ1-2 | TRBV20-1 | CSANPAILNYGYTF
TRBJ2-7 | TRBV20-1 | CSAREEGHLDWQYF
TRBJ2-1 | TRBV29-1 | CSARGVSSYNEQFF
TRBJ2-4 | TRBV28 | CASSTIGQIAKNIQYF
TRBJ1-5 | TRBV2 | CASSVDGLRFQHF
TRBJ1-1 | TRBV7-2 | CASSLVPAFF
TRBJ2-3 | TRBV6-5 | CASSSAWAGSTDTQYF
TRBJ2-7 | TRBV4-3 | CASSQQTGWGEQYF
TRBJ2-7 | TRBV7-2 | CASSLDNGAEYF
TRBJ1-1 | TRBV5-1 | CASSSTGDPPTTFF
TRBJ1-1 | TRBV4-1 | CASSQDRQGLTEAFF
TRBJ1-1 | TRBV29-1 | CSAGEAREAFF
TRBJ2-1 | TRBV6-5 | CASRTPDRQWNEQFF